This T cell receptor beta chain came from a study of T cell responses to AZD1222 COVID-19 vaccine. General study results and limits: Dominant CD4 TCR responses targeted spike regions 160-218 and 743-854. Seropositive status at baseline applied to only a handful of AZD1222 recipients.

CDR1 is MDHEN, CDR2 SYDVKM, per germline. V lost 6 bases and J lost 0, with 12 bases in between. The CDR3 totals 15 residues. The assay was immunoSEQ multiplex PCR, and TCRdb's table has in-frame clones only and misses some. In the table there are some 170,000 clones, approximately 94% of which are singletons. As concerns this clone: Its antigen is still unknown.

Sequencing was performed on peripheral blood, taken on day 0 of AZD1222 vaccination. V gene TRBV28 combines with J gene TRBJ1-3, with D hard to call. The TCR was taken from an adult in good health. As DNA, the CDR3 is TGTGCCAGCAGCCCGCCTAAGTCCTCTGGAAACACCATATATTTT. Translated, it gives CASSPPKSSGNTIYF.